A selection of T cell receptor beta chains follows, all from one sample in a study of cytomegalovirus exposure and HLA in healthy donors. TCRdb keeps only in-frame clones here, not all; method: immunoSEQ multiplex PCR. The sample lists around 190,000 clones, 79% occurring once. Sequencing was carried out using PBMCs. These receptors originate from a woman between 18 and 30 years old in good health and CMV-seronegative. Both conserved end residues are part of each CDR3. D genes are given only for firm matches. A clone size is listed for some rows: how often the clone was seen (once, few, many), or a class if it is expanded.

>TRBD1|-|TRBJ1-2|TRBV10-3
TGTGCCATCAGCGGAGGGACAGAAGTTGGCTACACCTTC
CAISGGTEVGYTF
>-|-|TRBJ2-3|TRBV5-6
TGTGCCAGCAGCTTAGGGGGAAATACGCAGTATTTT
CASSLGGNTQYF
>-|-|TRBJ1-3|TRBV7-9
TGTGCCAGCAGCTTAGCGATGCAGGGCTCTGGAAACACCATATATTTT
CASSLAMQGSGNTIYF
>TRBD1|once|TRBJ2-1|TRBV14
TGTGCCAGCAGCGCCCGACAGGGGCGCCCCTACAATGAGCAGTTCTTC
CASSARQGRPYNEQFF
>TRBD2|-|TRBJ2-1|TRBV28
TGTGCCAGCAGACCACGCGGCGGGGGGGTCTACAATGAGCAGTTCTTC
CASRPRGGGVYNEQFF
>-|-|TRBJ2-7|TRBV4-2
TGTGCCAGCAGCCAAACCCAGGGGAATAGCTACTACGAGCAGTACTTC
CASSQTQGNSYYEQYF
>-|-|TRBJ2-7|TRBV7-9
TGTGCCAGCAGCTTAGTCAACCGCGACTACGAGCAGTACTTC
CASSLVNRDYEQYF
>TRBD1|-|TRBJ2-7|TRBV11-3
TGTGCCAGCAGCATCCGGACAGGGGTGGACGAGCAGTACTTC
CASSIRTGVDEQYF
>TRBD1|-|TRBJ2-3|TRBV19
TGTGCCAGTCGGGACAGGGGGGAAGATACGCAGTATTTT
CASRDRGEDTQYF
>-|few|TRBJ1-1|TRBV5-1
TGCGCCAGCAGCTTGACAAACACTGAAGCTTTCTTT
CASSLTNTEAFF
>TRBD1|few|TRBJ2-1|TRBV19
TGTGCCAGTAGTTCCGGGACAGGGGAGAATGAGCAGTTCTTC
CASSSGTGENEQFF
>TRBD1|few|TRBJ1-6|TRBV5-8
TGTGCCAGCAGGGGACAGGAGTATAATTCACCCCTCCACTTT
CASRGQEYNSPLHF
>-|-|TRBJ2-3|TRBV7-3
TGTGCCAGCAGCTTAACCGGGACTTCCACAGATACGCAGTATTTT
CASSLTGTSTDTQYF
>TRBD2|-|TRBJ2-7|TRBV13
TGTGCCAGCAGCTTAGGACTAGCGATCTACGAGCAGTACTTC
CASSLGLAIYEQYF
>-|-|TRBJ2-7|TRBV25-1
TGTGCCAGCAGTGAGACTAGGTGGGGCGAGCAGTACTTC
CASSETRWGEQYF
>TRBD1|-|TRBJ1-1|TRBV5-8
TGTGCCAGCAGTTATACAGGGGGTTCTGATGCTGAAGCTTTCTTT
CASSYTGGSDAEAFF
>-|-|TRBJ1-1|TRBV11-2
TGTGCCAGCAGCTCCCCTCAGGGGCGGAAAGCTTTCTTT
CASSSPQGRKAFF
>-|-|TRBJ1-4|TRBV25-1
TGTGCCAGCAGTGAATACAAGGGGATGAGTGAAAAACTGTTTTTT
CASSEYKGMSEKLFF
>TRBD2|-|TRBJ2-3|TRBV9
TGTGCCAGCAGCGTACGCGGGAGGGCCACAGATACGCAGTATTTT
CASSVRGRATDTQYF
>-|-|TRBJ1-1|TRBV25-1
TGTGCCAGCAGTTATTGGGAGGGCACTGAAGCTTTCTTT
CASSYWEGTEAFF
>-|-|TRBJ2-3|TRBV10-3
TGTGCCATCAGTGACAGACAGGACACAGATACGCAGTATTTT
CAISDRQDTDTQYF
>-|once|TRBJ1-2|TRBV7-3
TGTGCCAGCAGCTTATCAGGGGACTATGGCTACACCTTC
CASSLSGDYGYTF
>TRBD2|-|TRBJ2-1|TRBV5-6
TGTGCCAGCAGCCAGGGACTAGCGGTGGGTGAGCAGTTCTTC
CASSQGLAVGEQFF
>-|-|TRBJ2-3|TRBV5-1
TGCGCCAGCAGCTTGGCGTTAGCGGACACAGATACGCAGTATTTT
CASSLALADTDTQYF
>TRBD1|-|TRBJ2-7|TRBV6-6
TGTGCCAGCAGAAAGACAGGGGAGGACGAGCAGTACTTC
CASRKTGEDEQYF
>-|-|TRBJ1-2|TRBV5-8
TGTGCCAGCAGCTTGGGTTACTTAGGACAAGGCGGCTACACCTTC
CASSLGYLGQGGYTF
>TRBD2|once|TRBJ2-3|TRBV10-3
TGTGCCATCAGTGATCGGTCTAGCGGGAGTCCAGATACGCAGTATTTT
CAISDRSSGSPDTQYF
>TRBD1|-|TRBJ1-1|TRBV7-9
TGTGCCACCAAGCCGGGACAGCAAAACACTGAAGCTTTCTTT
CATKPGQQNTEAFF
>-|-|TRBJ2-1|TRBV2
TGTGCCAGCAGTTACTACAGGGCTCTCAATGAGCAGTTCTTC
CASSYYRALNEQFF
>-|-|TRBJ2-7|TRBV5-1
TGCGCCAGCAGCTTGGTAGGGGGGGGAACCTACGAGCAGTACTTC
CASSLVGGGTYEQYF
>-|-|TRBJ1-4|TRBV29-1
TGCAGCGTTGAAGAGTCGGGGTCGGGAAAACTGTTTTTT
CSVEESGSGKLFF
>TRBD2|-|TRBJ2-5|TRBV9
TGTGCCAGCAGCGTGCACGGGACTAGCGGGAGGGGAGGGGAGACCCAGTACTTC
CASSVHGTSGRGGETQYF
>-|-|TRBJ2-1|TRBV7-3
TGTGCCAGCAGCTTAACCAAGACTGGCTACAATGAGCAGTTCTTC
CASSLTKTGYNEQFF